These 31 T cell receptor beta chains came from one sample sequenced in a study of shared clonotypes between healthy human individuals (TCRdb year 2020). Library preparation employed the immunoSEQ multiplex PCR assay. As stored in TCRdb, this immuneACCESS dataset retains in-frame rearrangements with V and J assigned. A fraction of the clones does not appear; measured against another copy, unresolved V genes explain less than half of the discrepancy, and the remainder lacks a known reason. The sample yields over a million clones; around 97% were counted once. The ten largest clones add up to roughly 1.2% of the sample. The sequenced material came from naive CD4+ T cells sorted from blood. In light of the paper, this sample's cell subset or site label describes: CD45RA+ positively selected. These receptors all stem from a man aged 25-40 years in good health.

In this sample, this clone turned up once. V gene TRBV5-1 combines with J gene TRBJ1-3; D call uncertain. Between the trimmed V and J ends, which lost 1 base and 0 bases, there was a span of 14 bases. This CDR3 is built from 17 residues. Germline V gene sequence: CDR1 SGHRS, CDR2 YFSETQ. In DNA, the CDR3 is TGCGCCAGCAGCTTGAGGGTAGGAAGTAACTCTGGAAACACCATATATTTT. Translating it yields CASSLRVGSNSGNTIYF.

The chain links TRBV7-9 to TRBJ2-7; D is ambiguous. The CDR3 consists of 15 residues. CDR1 is SEHNR, CDR2 FQNEAQ, per germline (reference sequence). Trimming removed 1 base from V and 0 bases from J, with 10 bases in between. The CDR3 spells CASSLDLLSSYEQYF. In DNA form, the CDR3 reads TGTGCCAGCAGCTTAGATCTGCTAAGCTCCTACGAGCAGTACTTC.

This clone was seen a single time. The chain couples TRBV10-1 to TRBJ2-5, with a possible D match to TRBD2 (6 bases). CDR3 length: 15 residues. Germline V gene sequence: CDR1 WNHNN, CDR2 SYGVQD (reference sequence). V lost 3 bases and J lost 3, with 14 bases in between. The CDR3 sequence is CASSDGSAGKETQYF. CDR3 in DNA: TGCGCCAGCAGTGACGGTAGTGCGGGGAAAGAGACCCAGTACTTC.

The rearrangement links TRBV4-1 to TRBJ2-7; TRBD2 aligns across 13 bases. Germline V gives CDR1 MGHRA, CDR2 YSYEKL. The CDR3 length is 18 residues. V lost 4 bases, J lost 0 bases, and 9 bases stayed unmatched. The CDR3 protein is CASSPGLAGYRLSYEQYF. CDR3 bases: TGCGCCAGCAGCCCGGGACTAGCGGGATATAGGCTCTCCTACGAGCAGTACTTC.

The genes are TRBV6-5 and TRBJ2-7, with 10 bases aligning to TRBD1. Trimming cost V 4 bases and J 1 base; bases outside gene matches: 7. The germline V gene has CDR1 MNHEY and CDR2 SVGAGI. The CDR3 runs 16 residues. CDR3 in amino acids: CASSSTGTGVSYEQYF. The CDR3, as DNA: TGTGCCAGCAGTTCTACCGGGACAGGGGTTTCCTACGAGCAGTACTTC.

Turning to this clone: This sample also contains other DNA sequences that code for the same CDR3. J is TRBJ2-1 and V is TRBV27; D not certain. V was cut by 2 bases and J by 4 bases, with 6 bases left in between. The CDR3 totals 13 residues. Germline-derived CDR1 and CDR2 are MNHEY and SMNVEV (reference sequence). The CDR3 DNA is TGTGCCAGCAGTTTAAGGCAGTACAATGAGCAGTTCTTC. Protein: CASSLRQYNEQFF.

This rearrangement joins TRBV5-1 to TRBJ2-7; D may correspond to TRBD1 or TRBD2 (5 bases each). V was shortened by 3 bases and J by 0 bases, with 13 bases between the two germline ends. The germline V gene has CDR1 SGHRS and CDR2 YFSETQ. This CDR3 region has 15 residues. CDR3 nucleotides: TGCGCCAGCAGCTGGGGCCTCGGGGACTCCTACGAGCAGTACTTC. Encoded protein: CASSWGLGDSYEQYF. The variable domain in full, with the rest retrieved from reference TRBV5-1 and TRBJ2-7, is KAGVTQTPRYLIKTRGQQVTLSCSPISGHRSVSWYQQTPGQGLQFLFEYFSETQRNKGNFPGRFSGRQFSNSRSEMNVSTLELGDSALYLCASSWGLGDSYEQYFGPGTRLTVT.

The V call is TRBV9, the J call TRBJ2-3; 12 bases match TRBD2. Losses at the gene ends were 0 bases for V and 8 bases for J; bases not matched to a gene: 7. The germline V gene has CDR1 SGDLS and CDR2 YYNGEE. The CDR3 contains 16 residues. The DNA for the CDR3 is TGTGCCAGCAGCGTAGAGACTAGCGGGAGATTGAGTACGCAGTATTTT. It specifies CASSVETSGRLSTQYF.

A remark on this clone: Just one base apart from a much larger clone, this may be a read error. The rearrangement joins TRBV6-1 to TRBJ1-1; D is unresolved. Between the trimmed V and J ends, which lost 5 bases and 1 base, there was a span of 8 bases. The CDR3 length is 13 residues. Germline values: CDR1 MNHNS, CDR2 SASEGT. This CDR3 is CASSTKPNTEAFF. Here the CDR3 DNA reads TGTGCCAGCAGTACTAAACCGAACACTGAAGCTTTCTTT.

The chain links TRBV7-2 to TRBJ2-7, with D perhaps TRBD2 (7 bases). The CDR3 spans 19 residues. The V end lost 2 bases, the J end lost 1 base, and 24 bases lay between the germline ends. Per the germline V gene, CDR1 is SGHTA and CDR2 is FQGNSA. CDR3 region: CASSLWAIGGTSFSYEQYF. CDR3 nucleotides: TGTGCCAGCAGCTTATGGGCGATCGGGGGGACATCTTTTTCCTACGAGCAGTACTTC.

This clone was seen just once. V usage is TRBV18 and J usage is TRBJ1-2; the D is unclear. V lost 5 bases and J lost 3, with 19 bases in between. The CDR3 runs 16 residues. Germline-derived CDR1 and CDR2 are KGHSH and LQKENI. The CDR3 DNA follows: TGTGCCAGCTCATCGAAAGGCGGCAGCACCTACTATGGCTACACCTTC. It encodes CASSSKGGSTYYGYTF.

J is TRBJ2-2 and V is TRBV5-1; either TRBD1 or TRBD2 may supply D (5 bases each). The V and J ends lost 4 bases and 0 bases respectively, with 16 bases between them. Germline CDR1 reads SGHRS; CDR2 reads YFSETQ. The length of the CDR3 is 17 residues. Here the CDR3 reads CASSLYGTNSNTGELFF. CDR3 nucleotide sequence: TGCGCCAGCAGCCTATACGGGACGAATTCGAACACCGGGGAGCTGTTTTTT. Full variable domain (rest looked up from reference TRBV5-1 and TRBJ2-2): KAGVTQTPRYLIKTRGQQVTLSCSPISGHRSVSWYQQTPGQGLQFLFEYFSETQRNKGNFPGRFSGRQFSNSRSEMNVSTLELGDSALYLCASSLYGTNSNTGELFFGEGSRLTVL.

In the case of this clone: Mismatch with germline at one junction end may stem from a read error. V is TRBV7-7 and J is TRBJ2-7, with TRBD1 as a possible D gene (6 bases). Looked up from germline, CDR1 is SSHAT and CDR2 is FNYEAQ (reference sequence). The CDR3 is 15 residues long. Written as DNA, the CDR3 is TGTGCTAGCAGCTTTGCTTCAGGGGACCCCTACGAGCAGTACTTC. Protein sequence: CASSFASGDPYEQYF.

The V gene is TRBV7-2, the J gene TRBJ2-7, with D possibly being TRBD1 or TRBD2 (5 bases each). Trimming took 5 bases from V and 7 from J, leaving 15 bases between them. CDR1 and CDR2 from the germline V gene are SGHTA and FQGNSA. This CDR3 contains 13 residues. Here the CDR3 DNA reads TGTGCCAGCAGCATGCCCGGGGCACCTGAGCAGTACTTC. It specifies CASSMPGAPEQYF.

V is TRBV2 and J is TRBJ1-2; no firm D call. CDR3 size: 13 residues. Trimming removed 2 bases from V and 3 bases from J, with 7 bases in between. The germline V gene encodes CDR1 SNHLY and CDR2 FYNNEI. The CDR3 protein is CASSERPHYGYTF. The CDR3 DNA reads TGTGCCAGCAGTGAACGACCCCACTATGGCTACACCTTC. Supplemented by reference TRBV2 and TRBJ1-2, the full variable domain reads EPEVTQTPSHQVTQMGQEVILRCVPISNHLYFYWYRQILGQKVEFLVSFYNNEISEKSEIFDDQFSVERPDGSNFTLKIRSTKLEDSAMYFCASSERPHYGYTFGSGTRLTVV.

The chain combines TRBV4-1 with TRBJ2-7; D unresolved. The CDR3 contains 13 residues. Between the trimmed V and J ends, which lost 4 bases and 0 bases, there was a span of 7 bases. CDR1 is MGHRA and CDR2 is YSYEKL in the germline V gene. The CDR3: CASSLSYSYEQYF. CDR3 coding DNA: TGCGCCAGCAGCCTGTCCTACTCCTACGAGCAGTACTTC.

The rearrangement links TRBV19 to TRBJ2-1; D is possibly TRBD1 (7 bases). V lost 3 bases, J lost 8 bases, and 17 bases lay in between. This CDR3 is built from 15 residues. Germline-derived CDR1 and CDR2 are LNHDA and SQIVND (reference sequence). Here the CDR3 DNA reads TGTGCCAGTAGTATGGCGGGACAGATGTTGTATGAGCAGTTCTTC. It translates to CASSMAGQMLYEQFF.

There are a few counts of this clone. This chain joins TRBV18 and TRBJ1-5; 7 nucleotides line up with TRBD1. Germline loops: CDR1 KGHSH, CDR2 LQKENI. The CDR3 is 13 amino acids. Losses at the gene ends were 4 bases for V and 4 bases for J; bases not matched to a gene: 1. The CDR3 loop reads CASSQQGNQPQHF. For the CDR3, the DNA is TGTGCCAGCTCACAACAGGGGAATCAGCCCCAGCATTTT.

CDR3 loop: CASSLSYLYGYTF. The CDR3 DNA sequence: TGTGCCAGCAGCTTGAGTTACCTGTACGGCTACACCTTC. The rearrangement joins TRBV5-4 to TRBJ1-2; D unresolved. V lost 1 base and J lost 8, with 12 bases in between. Per the germline V gene, CDR1 is SGHNT and CDR2 is YYREEE (reference sequence). The CDR3 consists of 13 residues. Using reference TRBV5-4 and TRBJ1-2 for the parts outside the CDR3, the full variable domain is ETGVTQSPTHLIKTRGQQVTLRCSSQSGHNTVSWYQQALGQGPQFIFQYYREEENGRGNFPPRFSGLQFPNYSSELNVNALELDDSALYLCASSLSYLYGYTFGSGTRLTVV.

This chain connects TRBV14 to TRBJ1-3; D is uncertain. Germline CDR1 SGHDN, CDR2 FVKESK. This CDR3 is 19 amino acids long. Trimming cost V 0 bases and J 1 base, with 19 bases left between them. This CDR3 reads CASSQDLEETRESGNTIYF. CDR3 DNA sequence: TGTGCCAGCAGCCAAGATTTGGAAGAGACCCGTGAATCTGGAAACACCATATATTTT.

The V call is TRBV6-1, the J call TRBJ2-5; D is ambiguous. Germline V lookup: CDR1 MNHNS, CDR2 SASEGT. V was pared by 1 base and J by 1 base, with 4 bases between. This CDR3 has 13 amino acids. The CDR3 nucleotides read TGTGCCAGCAGTGAAGGGATCCAAGAGACCCAGTACTTC. Its protein product is CASSEGIQETQYF.

V gene TRBV5-4 combines with J gene TRBJ2-3; D may be TRBD1 or TRBD2 (7 bases each). This CDR3 region has 16 residues. V was clipped by 0 bases and J by 2 bases, with 13 bases between them. In germline, CDR1 is SGHNT, CDR2 YYREEE (reference sequence). The CDR3 region has the DNA TGTGCCAGCAGCTTGGCCGGGGGGACAGTCACAGATACGCAGTATTTT. Its protein product is CASSLAGGTVTDTQYF.

This chain connects TRBV13 to TRBJ2-2, with D tentatively TRBD1 or TRBD2 (5 bases each). The CDR3 runs 16 residues. V lost 5 bases and J 2 bases, leaving 15 bases between the germline ends. Per germline, CDR1 PRHDT and CDR2 FYEKMQ (reference sequence). The CDR3: CASSAYGTENTGELFF. CDR3 nucleotides: TGTGCCAGCAGCGCGTACGGGACGGAAAACACCGGGGAGCTGTTTTTT.

This rearrangement joins TRBV18 to TRBJ2-6, with D perhaps matching TRBD1 or TRBD2 (5 bases each). Trimming cost V 1 base and J 2 bases, with 9 bases left between them. CDR1 KGHSH and CDR2 LQKENI come from the germline V gene. This CDR3 has 16 amino acids. The CDR3 is CASSPRGSAGANVLTF. The CDR3 DNA sequence: TGTGCCAGCTCACCACGGGGGTCGGCTGGGGCCAACGTCCTGACTTTC.

The chain recombines TRBV2 with TRBJ2-7, with 7 positions matching TRBD1. Trimming removed 4 bases from V and 0 bases from J; junction bases left unmatched: 6. Germline V gives CDR1 SNHLY, CDR2 FYNNEI. CDR3 length: 15 residues. CDR3 sequence (DNA): TGTGCCAGCAGTGGCCGGGACAGACGCTCCTACGAGCAGTACTTC. Its protein product is CASSGRDRRSYEQYF.

The chain is built from TRBV19 and TRBJ2-4, with 10 nucleotides matching TRBD2. CDR1 LNHDA and CDR2 SQIVND come from the germline V gene (reference sequence). The length of the CDR3 is 20 residues. V dropped 4 bases and J dropped 0; count of bases not matched to a gene: 15. The CDR3: CASSTRGPSGSSVAKNIQYF. In DNA, the CDR3 is TGTGCCAGTAGTACCCGAGGCCCTAGCGGGAGCAGCGTAGCCAAAAACATTCAGTACTTC. Using reference TRBV19 and TRBJ2-4 for the parts outside the CDR3, the full variable domain is DGGITQSPKYLFRKEGQNVTLSCEQNLNHDAMYWYRQDPGQGLRLIYYSQIVNDFQKGDIAEGYSVSREKKESFPLTVTSAQKNPTAFYLCASSTRGPSGSSVAKNIQYFGAGTRLSVL.

This chain connects TRBV9 to TRBJ2-4; either TRBD1 or TRBD2 may fit D (5 bases each). Germline V gene lookup returns CDR1 SGDLS and CDR2 YYNGEE. V lost 3 bases, J lost 6 bases, and 22 bases lay in between. This CDR3 spans 17 amino acids. CDR3 nucleotide sequence: TGTGCCAGCAGCGACGGGTTAGGAGGTGGGGGAAGAAACATTCAGTACTTC. Encoded protein: CASSDGLGGGGRNIQYF.

The gene calls are TRBV5-4 and TRBJ2-7; D is undetermined. The CDR3 is 11 residues long. CDR1 and CDR2 (germline): SGHNT, YYREEE (reference sequence). V was clipped by 1 base and J by 6 bases, with 5 bases between them. CDR3 DNA sequence: TGTGCCAGCAGCTTGAGATCCGAGCAGTACTTC. This gives the protein CASSLRSEQYF.

This chain connects TRBV5-1 to TRBJ2-3, with TRBD2 identical over 8 bases. J was trimmed by 13 bases and V by 4 bases; bases with no gene match: 11. Germline CDR1 reads SGHRS; CDR2 reads YFSETQ. This CDR3 contains 13 residues. The CDR3 loop reads CASSVGGVSGKYF. Written as DNA, the CDR3 is TGCGCCAGCAGCGTAGGAGGTGTTAGCGGGAAGTATTTT.

This chain connects TRBV4-3 to TRBJ2-7; D not certain. This CDR3 has 14 amino acids. Looked up from germline, CDR1 is LGHNA and CDR2 is YSLEER. V lost 3 bases and J lost 2, with 11 bases in between. The CDR3 loop is CASSQGTTTYEQYF. CDR3 nucleotide sequence: TGCGCCAGCAGCCAGGGAACTACTACCTACGAGCAGTACTTC.

V and J are TRBV18 and TRBJ1-1; possibly TRBD1 for D (5 bases). Germline assignment: CDR1 KGHSH and CDR2 LQKENI. The CDR3 has 15 residues. V was pared by 3 bases and J by 1 base, with 12 bases between. CDR3 residues: CASSPGGTKNTEAFF. CDR3 nucleotides: TGTGCCAGCTCACCGGGAGGGACGAAGAACACTGAAGCTTTCTTT.